Here is one T cell receptor (beta chain) with its context. The antigen remains unidentified. Cell sorting on a FACSAria was used to separate CD4+ and CD8+ T cells from the PBMCs. Losses at the gene ends were 8 bases for V and 0 bases for J; bases not matched to a gene: 10. The CDR3 extends over 16 amino acids. The V gene's germline CDR1 is SNHLY and CDR2 FYNNEI. The source of the sample is a study of CD8+ T cells in alopecia areata. Regarding the study as a whole: Patients displayed less clarity in TCR sharing than mice, a finding possibly related to HLA. Sequences from scalp samples also cover resident alphabeta T cells of normal skin. Higher clonality and more expanded CD8+ clones appeared in lesional than normal scalp.

Sequencing relied on a cDNA template that was reverse transcribed from extracted RNA. TCRdb's copy holds only in-frame clones and misses some; the assay was immunoSEQ multiplex PCR. The sample contains about 120,000 clones, 55% to 80% of which appear only once. V gene TRBV2 combines with J gene TRBJ1-5; TRBD1 matches at 7 bases. Sequenced input: CD4+ T cells sorted from blood. This TCR was recovered from a human donor in good health. The CDR3: CASYLDRWDSNQPQHF. In DNA, the CDR3 is TGTGCCAGCTACTTGGACAGGTGGGATAGCAATCAGCCCCAGCATTTT. Looking up the rest from reference TRBV2 and TRBJ1-5 gives the full variable domain: EPEVTQTPSHQVTQMGQEVILRCVPISNHLYFYWYRQILGQKVEFLVSFYNNEISEKSEIFDDQFSVERPDGSNFTLKIRSTKLEDSAMYFCASYLDRWDSNQPQHFGDGTRLSIL.